The entry below describes one TCR beta chain. Generated by immunoSEQ multiplex PCR, the TCRdb table keeps only in-frame clones and is missing some. Found here are about 160,000 clones, 90% to 95% of them singletons; the top ten hold around 0.28%. This record comes from a study of OX40 agonist ivuxolimab in advanced cancers. Study-level background: Ivuxolimab, an antibody that agonizes OX40 (CD134), was administered to the patients. At about 81% male, the cohort had a mean age of approximately 64 years, ranging from about 20 to 79.

The CDR3 length is 16 residues. Germline-derived CDR1 and CDR2 are MNHNS and SASEGT. Unmatched junction bases numbered 4, after V lost 0 bases and J lost 2 bases. V gene TRBV6-1 combines with J gene TRBJ1-3; the match to TRBD1 covers 7 bases. The source material was CD4+ or CD8+ T cells sorted from blood, sampled in a trial of the OX40 agonist ivuxolimab. The sequence came from an adult with an advanced solid tumor such as melanoma, head and neck, liver or kidney cancer. The CDR3 sequence: CASSEAPTGAGNTIYF. Written as DNA, the CDR3 is TGTGCCAGCAGTGAAGCGCCTACAGGGGCTGGAAACACCATATATTTT.